Following are 27 T cell receptor beta chains from one sample sequenced in a study of Ad26.COV2.S vaccination and SARS-CoV-2 variants (dated by TCRdb to the early 2020s). What this sample's treatment or condition label stands for: over 15 received Ad26.COV2.S at low or high dose, single or two shots; several received placebo; per-sample allocation not given. For vaccine and placebo recipients, the sequenced repertoires came from samples collected on day 63 after the first injection. The method was the immunoSEQ multiplex PCR assay. Drawn from immuneACCESS, this table holds only the in-frame rearrangements with V and J called that TCRdb kept. Clones are partly lost; checked studies trace under half to an unresolved V gene and leave the rest unexplained. This sample gives about 440,000 clones in total; approximately 88% of them show up just once. 10% to 15% of the sample is in the top ten clones. Specimen: peripheral blood, collected in a trial of Ad26.COV2.S vaccine versus placebo. These receptors all come from a person aged 18-65 years who received the Ad26.COV2.S COVID-19 vaccine or a placebo.

V usage is TRBV9 and J usage is TRBJ2-1; D gene ambiguous. Trimming removed 0 bases at V and 4 bases at J, with 11 bases between. CDR1 SGDLS and CDR2 YYNGEE come from the germline V gene. This CDR3 has 15 amino acids. In DNA, the CDR3 is TGTGCCAGCAGCGTAGGGGCGGAAAATTACAATGAGCAGTTCTTC. It yields the protein CASSVGAENYNEQFF.

The chain links TRBV10-1 to TRBJ2-2; tentatively, D is TRBD2 (6 bases). V was pared by 2 bases and J by 3 bases, with 10 bases between. CDR1 is WNHNN, CDR2 SYGVQD, per germline (reference sequence). The CDR3 totals 15 residues. The CDR3 bases are TGCGCCAGCAGTGAGCGGGAGAGCTACACCGGGGAGCTGTTTTTT. Encoded protein: CASSERESYTGELFF.

The chain recombines TRBV2 with TRBJ2-3; the D gene is possibly TRBD2 (7 bases). Germline V gene data show CDR1 as SNHLY and CDR2 as FYNNEI. V lost 8 bases, J lost 3 bases, and 21 bases lay in between. This CDR3 is built from 16 residues. The CDR3 nucleotides are TGTGCCAGCGGCGCGGGAGTGGGGGGCAGAACAGATACGCAGTATTTT. Its translation: CASGAGVGGRTDTQYF.

V is TRBV28 and J is TRBJ1-2; D uncertain. The CDR3 has 15 residues. Germline CDR1 reads MDHEN; CDR2 reads SYDVKM. V was cut by 4 bases and J by 4 bases, with 16 bases left in between. CDR3 bases: TGTGCCAGCAGTTCCCCCGGTAGGGCCCTCTATGGCTACACCTTC. It encodes CASSSPGRALYGYTF.

This chain joins TRBV6-5 and TRBJ2-3; D remains unclear. The CDR3 is 13 amino acids. Trimming shortened V by 6 bases and J by 9 bases, and 16 bases separated the two germline ends. The germline V gene has CDR1 MNHEY and CDR2 SVGAGI. The CDR3 DNA sequence: TGTGCCAGCAGCCCGACCAACCTGGGGACGCAGTATTTT. Protein: CASSPTNLGTQYF.

CDR3 DNA: TGTGCCAGCAGCATGGTGGGGGACGGGTCCTACAATGAGCAGTTCTTC. Amino acids: CASSMVGDGSYNEQFF. This chain connects TRBV5-4 to TRBJ2-1; tentatively, D is TRBD1 or TRBD2 (5 bases each). Trimming took off 4 bases at V and 1 base at J, with 15 bases between the two ends. The CDR3 sequence is 16 residues long. Per the germline V gene, CDR1 is SGHNT and CDR2 is YYREEE (reference sequence).

The J gene is TRBJ2-3, the V gene TRBV29-1, with 7 nucleotides matching TRBD2. After removal of 7 bases from V and 2 bases from J, the junction contained 9 bases not matched to a gene. Germline V gives CDR1 SQVTM, CDR2 ANQGSEA. There are 14 residues in the CDR3. Written as DNA, the CDR3 is TGCAGCGCACCTAGGAGCGGGACCACAGATACGCAGTATTTT. Protein product: CSAPRSGTTDTQYF.

The chain links TRBV11-3 to TRBJ1-1; D unclear. The CDR3 covers 13 residues. Trimming pared 1 base from V and 0 bases from J, leaving 3 bases between. Germline-derived CDR1 and CDR2 are SGHNT and YENEEA. The DNA for the CDR3 is TGTGCCAGCAGCTTAGCCATGAACACTGAAGCTTTCTTT. Amino acid sequence: CASSLAMNTEAFF.

The chain has TRBV5-1 and TRBJ2-3; perhaps TRBD2 as D (6 bases). CDR1 SGHRS and CDR2 YFSETQ come from the germline V gene. V was clipped by 4 bases and J by 1 base, with 13 bases between them. CDR3 size: 15 residues. The CDR3 DNA follows: TGCGCCAGCAGCGCGGGACTTCGCGGCACAGATACGCAGTATTTT. Translated, it gives CASSAGLRGTDTQYF.

J is TRBJ2-3 and V is TRBV28; possibly TRBD1 for D (6 bases). Trimming removed 4 bases from V and 1 base from J, with 12 bases in between. CDR1 and CDR2 from the germline V gene are MDHEN and SYDVKM. This CDR3 spans 15 amino acids. The CDR3 is CASSSGVLRTDTQYF. The CDR3 nucleotides read TGTGCCAGCAGTTCAGGGGTTTTGCGCACAGATACGCAGTATTTT.

This clone was found once. The sample carries other DNA sequences with the same CDR3. The V gene is TRBV27, the J gene TRBJ2-3; 12 nucleotides line up with TRBD1. V lost 3 bases, J lost 4 bases, and 2 bases stayed unmatched. There are 15 residues in the CDR3. Germline CDR1 is MNHEY and CDR2 is SMNVEV (reference sequence). The chain's CDR3 is CASSLGTGGADTQYF. CDR3 DNA: TGTGCCAGCAGTTTGGGGACAGGGGGCGCAGATACGCAGTATTTT.

The chain combines TRBV6-2 or TRBV6-3 with TRBJ2-7; 10 bases map to TRBD1. V gave up 5 bases and J gave up 7 bases; unmatched junction bases: 8. This CDR3 is built from 14 residues. From germline, CDR1 is MNHEY and CDR2 SVGEGT. The CDR3 DNA reads TGTGCCAGCAGTCCCGACAGGGGGCAGCGGGAGCAGTACTTC. It translates to CASSPDRGQREQYF.

The CDR3 reads CASSLAASTGTDTQYF. The CDR3 DNA follows: TGCGCCAGCAGCTTGGCGGCATCTACCGGCACAGATACGCAGTATTTT. The rearrangement uses TRBV5-1 and TRBJ2-3; the D is unclear. The CDR3 loop spans 16 amino acids. With 0 bases removed from V and 1 base from J, the gap between germline ends came to 12 bases. In germline, CDR1 is SGHRS, CDR2 YFSETQ.

V is TRBV7-9 and J is TRBJ1-3, with D possibly TRBD1 on 6 matching bases. V lost 0 bases and J lost 0, with 12 bases in between. Germline CDR1 is SEHNR and CDR2 is FQNEAQ (reference sequence). CDR3 length: 17 residues. The CDR3 DNA follows: TGTGCCAGCAGCTTAGCGCTAACGGACAGCTCTGGAAACACCATATATTTT. Translating gives CASSLALTDSSGNTIYF.

The CDR3 loop reads CASIGSREETQYF. CDR3 DNA: TGTGCCAGCATCGGGTCTCGGGAAGAGACCCAGTACTTC. This chain links TRBV2 with TRBJ2-5; D is unclear. Germline V gene sequence: CDR1 SNHLY, CDR2 FYNNEI. Trimming took 7 bases from V and 3 from J, leaving 12 bases between them. CDR3 length: 13 amino acids.

The chain has TRBV27 and TRBJ2-3, with 7 bases identical to TRBD2. After removal of 3 bases from V and 1 base from J, the junction contained 1 base not matched to a gene. The CDR3 extends over 14 amino acids. Germline loops: CDR1 MNHEY, CDR2 SMNVEV (reference sequence). The CDR3 DNA follows: TGTGCCAGCAGTTTGAGCGGGGGCACAGATACGCAGTATTTT. Its protein is CASSLSGGTDTQYF.

The genes are TRBV15 and TRBJ1-1, with a tentative D call TRBD1 (5 bases). The CDR3 is 14 residues long. V shed 3 bases and J shed 3 bases, with 11 bases lying between them. CDR1 and CDR2 (germline): LNHNV, YYDKDF (reference sequence). For the CDR3, the DNA is TGTGCCACCAGCAGGACAGCGGGCGACACTGAAGCTTTCTTT. Translated: CATSRTAGDTEAFF. Full variable domain (outside the CDR3, taken from reference TRBV15 and TRBJ1-1): DAMVIQNPRYQVTQFGKPVTLSCSQTLNHNVMYWYQQKSSQAPKLLFHYYDKDFNNEADTPDNFQSRRPNTSFCFLDIRSPGLGDTAMYLCATSRTAGDTEAFFGQGTRLTVV.

The chain links TRBV6-2 or TRBV6-3 to TRBJ2-1, with 16 bases that match TRBD2. Trimming cost V 2 bases and J 5 bases; bases outside gene matches: 6. Germline CDR1 and CDR2: MNHEY and SVGEGT. CDR3 length: 18 residues. CDR3 sequence: CASSYGTSGRAVNNEQFF. The CDR3 DNA follows: TGTGCCAGCAGTTACGGGACTAGCGGGAGGGCAGTAAACAATGAGCAGTTCTTC.

The V and J genes are TRBV6-5 and TRBJ2-7; 13 bases agree with TRBD2. The CDR3 length is 14 residues. Per the germline V gene, CDR1 is MNHEY and CDR2 is SVGAGI. Germline trimming cut 6 bases from V and 6 bases from J; bases unmatched to any gene: 5. CDR3: CASSSGTSGTEQYF. The CDR3 nucleotides read TGTGCCAGCAGCTCCGGGACTAGCGGGACCGAGCAGTACTTC.

The J gene is TRBJ2-5, the V gene TRBV27; weak D call: TRBD1 (5 bases). The V gene's germline CDR1 is MNHEY and CDR2 SMNVEV (reference sequence). The V end was cut by 1 base, the J end by 1 base, with 7 bases between. The CDR3 sequence is 14 residues long. DNA of the CDR3: TGTGCCAGCAGTTTATGGGGCCCCCAAGAGACCCAGTACTTC. Its protein is CASSLWGPQETQYF.

The V call is TRBV7-3, the J call TRBJ2-2; TRBD2 agrees at 10 bases. Germline V gene sequence: CDR1 SGHTA, CDR2 FQGTGA. This CDR3 has 18 residues. Trimming removed 1 base from V and 6 bases from J; junction bases left unmatched: 11. The CDR3 DNA reads as TGTGCCAGCAGCTTAATCCCAAGCGGGAGGGCCAGCCCCGGGGAGCTGTTTTTT. Translation: CASSLIPSGRASPGELFF.

The chain employs TRBV7-3 and TRBJ2-7, with D perhaps TRBD1 or TRBD2 (5 bases each). The CDR3 runs to 14 residues. CDR1 is SGHTA, CDR2 FQGTGA, per germline. Trimming left V 0 bases short and J 5 bases short, with 11 bases between. The CDR3 nucleotides are TGTGCCAGCAGCTTAACGGCCAGGGACCACGAGCAGTACTTC. Amino acids: CASSLTARDHEQYF.

The rearrangement links TRBV7-8 to TRBJ2-3, with D tentatively TRBD1 (6 bases). The CDR3 length is 14 residues. V dropped 2 bases and J dropped 4 bases, with 10 bases sitting between them. Germline V lookup: CDR1 SGHVS, CDR2 FQNEAQ. CDR3 sequence: CASSLQGLADTQYF. In DNA form, the CDR3 reads TGTGCCAGCAGCTTACAGGGGCTCGCAGATACGCAGTATTTT.

This clone was recorded a few times. The V and J genes are TRBV6-5 and TRBJ2-1; 13 nucleotides agree with TRBD2. The CDR3 consists of 16 residues. CDR1 MNHEY and CDR2 SVGAGI come from the germline V gene. V lost 4 bases and J lost 0; bases outside the gene matches: 0. The CDR3 sequence: CASSWTSGSSYNEQFF. DNA of the CDR3: TGTGCCAGCAGTTGGACTAGCGGGAGCTCCTACAATGAGCAGTTCTTC.

The chain recombines TRBV3-1 (or the pseudogene TRBV3-2) with TRBJ1-2; unclear D gene. This CDR3 has 14 residues. Looked up from germline, CDR1 is LGHDT and CDR2 is YNNKEL (reference sequence). Trimming shortened V by 0 bases and J by 6 bases, and 11 bases separated the two germline ends. As DNA, the CDR3 is TGTGCCAGCAGCCAAGAAGGAGCGTTTAATGGCTACACCTTC. It encodes CASSQEGAFNGYTF.

In its sample, this clone was seen a few times. This sequence joins TRBV7-9 and TRBJ2-7; a possible D gene is TRBD2 (6 bases). Between the trimmed V and J ends, which lost 1 base and 6 bases, there was a span of 22 bases. The CDR3 extends over 17 amino acids. Looked up from germline, CDR1 is SEHNR and CDR2 is FQNEAQ (reference sequence). CDR3 coding DNA: TGTGCCAGCAGCTTAGAGGGAGGATGGGGGAGACCTCCCGAGCAGTACTTC. Its protein product is CASSLEGGWGRPPEQYF.

The chain carries TRBV28 and TRBJ2-1, with 10 nucleotides matching TRBD2. Looked up from germline, CDR1 is MDHEN and CDR2 is SYDVKM. The V segment lost 6 bases and the J segment 6 bases; nucleotides outside the gene matches: 5. The CDR3 length is 14 residues. CDR3 sequence: CASSPAGGFNEQFF. The CDR3 DNA reads TGTGCCAGCAGCCCAGCGGGAGGGTTCAATGAGCAGTTCTTC.